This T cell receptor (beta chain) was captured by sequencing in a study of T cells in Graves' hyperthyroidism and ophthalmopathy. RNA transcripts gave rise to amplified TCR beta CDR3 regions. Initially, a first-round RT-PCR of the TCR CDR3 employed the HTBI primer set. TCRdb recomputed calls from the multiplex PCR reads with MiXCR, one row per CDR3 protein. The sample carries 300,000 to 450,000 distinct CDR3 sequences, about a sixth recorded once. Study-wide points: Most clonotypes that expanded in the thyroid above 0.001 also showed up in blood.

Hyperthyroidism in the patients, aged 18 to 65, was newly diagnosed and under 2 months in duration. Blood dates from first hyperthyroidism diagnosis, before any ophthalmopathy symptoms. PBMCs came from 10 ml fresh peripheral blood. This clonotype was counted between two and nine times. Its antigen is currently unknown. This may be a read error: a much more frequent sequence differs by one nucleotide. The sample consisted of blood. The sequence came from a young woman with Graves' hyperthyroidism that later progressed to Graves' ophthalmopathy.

The chain's CDR3 is CASSLRSSYNSPFHF. The DNA for the CDR3 is TGTGCCAGCAGCTTAAGGAGCTCCTATAATTCACCCTTCCACTTT. The chain couples TRBV11-1 to TRBJ1-6; D remains ambiguous. CDR1 SGHAT and CDR2 FQDESV come from the germline V gene (reference sequence). CDR3 length: 15 residues.